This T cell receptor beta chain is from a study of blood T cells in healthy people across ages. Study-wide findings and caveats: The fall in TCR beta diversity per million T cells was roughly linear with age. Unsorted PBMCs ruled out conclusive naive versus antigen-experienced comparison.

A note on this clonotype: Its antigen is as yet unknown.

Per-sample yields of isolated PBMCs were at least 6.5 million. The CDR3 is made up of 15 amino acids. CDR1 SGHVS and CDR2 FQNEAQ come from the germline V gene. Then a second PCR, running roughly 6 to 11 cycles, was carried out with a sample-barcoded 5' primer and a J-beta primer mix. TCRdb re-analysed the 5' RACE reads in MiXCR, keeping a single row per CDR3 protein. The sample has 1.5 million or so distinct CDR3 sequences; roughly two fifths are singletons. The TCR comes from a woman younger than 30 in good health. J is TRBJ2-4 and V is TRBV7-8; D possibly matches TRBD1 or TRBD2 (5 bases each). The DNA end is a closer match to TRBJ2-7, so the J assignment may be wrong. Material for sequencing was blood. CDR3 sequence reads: CASSLAPGPLDEQYF. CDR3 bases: TGTGCCAGCAGCTTAGCTCCGGGGCCCCTCGACGAGCAGTACTTC.